This T cell receptor (beta chain) was captured by sequencing in a study of glioma-infiltrating T cells after dendritic cell vaccination. As for the study in general: Patients had newly diagnosed or recurrent glioblastoma and received dendritic cell vaccines.

This CDR3 comprises 16 residues. V lost 3 bases, J lost 3 bases, and 7 bases stayed unmatched. Germline V CDR1 and CDR2: KGHSH, LQKENI. Comment on this clone: The antigen remains unidentified.

The primer mix had 60 V beta and 13 J beta primers. Assay: immunoSEQ multiplex PCR; the TCRdb copy retains only in-frame clones and omits some. The sample shows roughly 88,000 clones, 80% to 90% of them seen only once. Findings and limits, study-wide: The cohort had few patients with full blood and tumor sets. Patients with more pretreatment TILs had longer time to progression and survival.

The time point here: after dendritic cell vaccination, including at tumor progression/relapse. The source material was blood, sampled after dendritic cell vaccination. The chain couples TRBV18 to TRBJ1-4; 7 nucleotides line up with TRBD1. The receptor was derived from a human donor with glioblastoma. The CDR3 here is CASSPQSRGSNEKLFF. The CDR3 bases are TGTGCCAGCTCACCGCAATCCAGGGGGTCTAATGAAAAACTGTTTTTT.